The sequence of this T cell receptor (beta chain) was determined in a study of blood T cell repertoires in COVID-19. Study in general: Sources were T cells, B-cell-depleted T cells, or PBMCs; the material itself was cDNA or gDNA.

The CDR3 runs to 15 residues. Trimming stripped 0 bases from V and 5 bases from J, with 13 bases between. In germline, CDR1 is LGHDT, CDR2 YNNKEL (reference sequence). In the authors' workflow: Reference gene primer amplification in the assay estimated nucleated cell counts. Some clones are missing from TCRdb's copy, which holds only in-frame ones; the method was immunoSEQ multiplex PCR. The V and J calls and clone size are taken from that table; D and trimming were inferred from the DNA. This table holds under 80,000 clones, around 89% found once. This sequence was found in a man in his sixties or seventies with active or convalescent COVID-19. Input material: peripheral blood. The rearrangement uses TRBV3-1 (or the pseudogene TRBV3-2) and TRBJ2-5, with TRBD2 as a possible D gene (6 bases). CDR3 protein: CASSQDPGGGETQYF. The CDR3 DNA reads TGTGCCAGCAGCCAAGATCCCGGGGGTGGGGAGACCCAGTACTTC.